The rows below give T cell receptor beta chains drawn from one sample of a study of shared clonotypes between healthy human individuals. The method was immunoSEQ multiplex PCR; TCRdb's version includes in-frame clones alone and lacks a portion of them. This table holds about 800,000 clones, roughly 96% found once. Sequences were obtained from naive CD8+ T cells sorted from blood. These receptors originate from a man between 25 and 39 years old in good health. Both conserved end residues are part of each CDR3. A D gene is named only where the DNA matches it firmly. The size of a clone is reported for some rows only, either as once, few or many, or as a class for expanded clones.

CDR3aa,CDR3nt,j_gene,v_gene,abundance,d_gene
CASSSYQTAILAKNIQYF,TGTGCCAGCAGTTCTTATCAGACAGCGATACTAGCCAAAAACATTCAGTACTTC,TRBJ2-4,TRBV28,.,.
CASSTGRSNYGYTF,TGTGCCAGCAGTACGGGACGGTCTAACTATGGCTACACCTTC,TRBJ1-2,TRBV27,.,.
CASSSTETSTDTQYF,TGTGCCAGCAGCTCGACAGAGACTAGCACAGATACGCAGTATTTT,TRBJ2-3,TRBV7-2,.,.
CASSEVVTEAFF,TGTGCCAGCTCCGAGGTGGTCACTGAAGCTTTCTTT,TRBJ1-1,TRBV13,.,.
CASSSPVVGAGNIQYF,TGCGCCAGCAGCTCGCCTGTGGTAGGGGCGGGGAACATTCAGTACTTC,TRBJ2-4,TRBV5-1,.,.
CASSIGQGEAFF,TGTGCCAGTAGTATAGGACAGGGCGAAGCTTTCTTT,TRBJ1-1,TRBV19,.,TRBD1
CASLGRGGRFTYEQYF,TGTGCCAGCCTAGGTCGGGGCGGGAGATTCACCTACGAGCAGTACTTC,TRBJ2-7,TRBV7-9,once,TRBD2
CASLGQGVDQPQHF,TGTGCCAGCCTAGGACAGGGGGTCGATCAGCCCCAGCATTTT,TRBJ1-5,TRBV28,.,TRBD1
CASSLLSSGRGSTGELFF,TGTGCCAGCAGTTTATTATCCAGCGGAAGGGGGAGCACCGGGGAGCTGTTTTTT,TRBJ2-2,TRBV27,.,.
CASSELWDRNYGYTF,TGTGCCAGCAGTGAGTTGTGGGACAGGAACTATGGCTACACCTTC,TRBJ1-2,TRBV2,.,TRBD1
CASSFFGQEGTEAFF,TGTGCCAGCAGCTTCTTCGGACAAGAGGGTACTGAAGCTTTCTTT,TRBJ1-1,TRBV5-4,.,.
CASSIGPNQPQHF,TGTGCCAGTAGTATCGGTCCCAATCAGCCCCAGCATTTT,TRBJ1-5,TRBV19,.,.
CASSTGSLPYEQYF,TGCGCCAGCAGCACCGGGAGTCTGCCTTACGAGCAGTACTTC,TRBJ2-7,TRBV10-1,.,.
CASSLPPGRQETQYF,TGTGCCAGCAGCCTCCCCCCGGGACGACAAGAGACCCAGTACTTC,TRBJ2-5,TRBV7-9,.,.
CASRTPDLTAYNEQFF,TGTGCCAGCAGGACCCCGGACCTCACCGCCTACAATGAGCAGTTCTTC,TRBJ2-1,TRBV2,.,.
CASSPMELRAHEQYF,TGTGCCAGCAGTCCGATGGAACTTAGGGCCCACGAGCAGTACTTC,TRBJ2-7,TRBV27,.,.
CASSPWTGNEQFF,TGTGCCAGCAGTCCCTGGACGGGCAATGAGCAGTTCTTC,TRBJ2-1,TRBV28,.,.
CASRLAAFQETQYF,TGTGCCAGCCGTTTAGCGGCATTCCAAGAGACCCAGTACTTC,TRBJ2-5,TRBV2,.,.
CASSDPRGVTYEQYF,TGTGCCAGCAGTGACCCCCGAGGAGTTACCTACGAGCAGTACTTC,TRBJ2-7,TRBV2,once,.
CASRMGAGGNQPQHF,TGTGCCAGCAGGATGGGAGCAGGGGGCAATCAGCCCCAGCATTTT,TRBJ1-5,TRBV27,.,.
CASSSQSLPGYEQYF,TGTGCCAGCAGCAGCCAGAGCCTCCCTGGCTACGAGCAGTACTTC,TRBJ2-7,TRBV13,.,.
CASSPMGLGQETQYF,TGTGCCAGCAGCCCCATGGGACTAGGACAAGAGACCCAGTACTTC,TRBJ2-5,TRBV13,.,TRBD2
CASSGGDTYNEQFF,TGTGCCAGCAGCGGGGGCGATACATACAATGAGCAGTTCTTC,TRBJ2-1,TRBV7-9,.,.
CASSVPGREQFF,TGCGCCAGCAGCGTTCCGGGGAGAGAGCAGTTCTTC,TRBJ2-1,TRBV5-1,.,.